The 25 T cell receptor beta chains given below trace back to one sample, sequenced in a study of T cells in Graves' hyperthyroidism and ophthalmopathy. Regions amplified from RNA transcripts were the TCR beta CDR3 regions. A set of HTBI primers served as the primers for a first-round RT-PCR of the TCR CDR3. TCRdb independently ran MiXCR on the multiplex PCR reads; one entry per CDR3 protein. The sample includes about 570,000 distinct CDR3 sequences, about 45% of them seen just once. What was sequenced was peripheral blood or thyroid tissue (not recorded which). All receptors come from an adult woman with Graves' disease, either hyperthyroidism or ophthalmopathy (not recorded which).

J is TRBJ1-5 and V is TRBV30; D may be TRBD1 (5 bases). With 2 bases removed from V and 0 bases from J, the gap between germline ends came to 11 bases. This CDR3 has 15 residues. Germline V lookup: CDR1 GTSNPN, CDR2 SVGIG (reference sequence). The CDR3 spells CAWSRQGGSNQPQHF. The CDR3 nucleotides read TGTGCCTGGAGTAGGCAGGGCGGTAGCAATCAGCCCCAGCATTTT.

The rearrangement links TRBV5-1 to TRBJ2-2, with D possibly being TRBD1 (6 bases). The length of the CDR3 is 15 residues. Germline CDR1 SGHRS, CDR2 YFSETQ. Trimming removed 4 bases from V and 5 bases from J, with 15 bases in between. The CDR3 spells CASSGTPTDTGELFF. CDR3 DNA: TGCGCCAGCAGCGGGACACCTACTGATACCGGGGAGCTGTTTTTT.

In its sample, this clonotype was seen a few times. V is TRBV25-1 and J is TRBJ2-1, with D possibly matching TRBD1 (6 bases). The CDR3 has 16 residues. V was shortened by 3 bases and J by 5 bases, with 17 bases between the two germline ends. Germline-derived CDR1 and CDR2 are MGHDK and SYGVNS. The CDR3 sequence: CASSDPTGGGDNEQFF. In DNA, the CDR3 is TGTGCCAGCAGTGACCCGACAGGTGGTGGAGACAATGAGCAGTTCTTC.

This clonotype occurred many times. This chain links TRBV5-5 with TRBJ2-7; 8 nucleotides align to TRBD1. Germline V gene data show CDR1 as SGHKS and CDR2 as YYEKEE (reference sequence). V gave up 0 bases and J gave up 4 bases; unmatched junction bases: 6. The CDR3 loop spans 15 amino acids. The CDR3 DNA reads TGTGCCAGCAGCTTGGTGCGACAGGGGAAGTACGAGCAGTACTTC. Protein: CASSLVRQGKYEQYF.

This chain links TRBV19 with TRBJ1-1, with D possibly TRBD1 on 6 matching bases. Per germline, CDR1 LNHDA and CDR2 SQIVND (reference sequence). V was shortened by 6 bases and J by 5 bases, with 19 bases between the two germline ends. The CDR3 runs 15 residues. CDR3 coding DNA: TGTGCCAGTAGGGCCAGGGGCCCGGGGGGGACTGAAGCTTTCTTT. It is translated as CASRARGPGGTEAFF.

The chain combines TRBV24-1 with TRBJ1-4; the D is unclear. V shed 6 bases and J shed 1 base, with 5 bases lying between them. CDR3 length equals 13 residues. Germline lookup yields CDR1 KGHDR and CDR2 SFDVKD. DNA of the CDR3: TGTGCCACCAGTCGGGGAACTAATGAAAAACTGTTTTTT. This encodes CATSRGTNEKLFF.

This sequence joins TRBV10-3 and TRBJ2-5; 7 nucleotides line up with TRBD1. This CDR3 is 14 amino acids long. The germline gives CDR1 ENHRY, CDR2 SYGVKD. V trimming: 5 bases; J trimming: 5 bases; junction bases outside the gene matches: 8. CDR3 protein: CAISTQGMMETQYF. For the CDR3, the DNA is TGTGCCATCAGTACACAGGGGATGATGGAGACCCAGTACTTC.

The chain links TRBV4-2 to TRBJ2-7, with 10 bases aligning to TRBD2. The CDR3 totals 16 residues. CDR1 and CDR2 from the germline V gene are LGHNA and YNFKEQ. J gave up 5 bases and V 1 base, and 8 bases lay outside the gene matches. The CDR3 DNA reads TGTGCCAGCAGCCAAGGGAGGGCTAGCGGGAGACACGAGCAGTACTTC. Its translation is CASSQGRASGRHEQYF.

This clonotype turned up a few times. The CDR3 here is CASSMNPGQGEYGYTF. The CDR3 bases are TGTGCCAGCAGTATGAACCCGGGACAGGGAGAGTATGGCTACACCTTC. J is TRBJ1-2 and V is TRBV7-9; 9 nucleotides align to TRBD1. The CDR3 consists of 16 residues. V gave up 6 bases and J gave up 5 bases; unmatched junction bases: 13. Per the germline V gene, CDR1 is SEHNR and CDR2 is FQNEAQ (reference sequence).

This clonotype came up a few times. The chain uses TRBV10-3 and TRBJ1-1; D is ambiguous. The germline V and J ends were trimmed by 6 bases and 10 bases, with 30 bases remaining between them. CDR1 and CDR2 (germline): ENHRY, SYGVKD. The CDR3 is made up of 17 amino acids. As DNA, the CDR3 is TGTGCCATCAGGGACGGACGAGGAAGGGAAACCGGGGAGGGAGCTTTCTTT. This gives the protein CAIRDGRGRETGEGAFF.

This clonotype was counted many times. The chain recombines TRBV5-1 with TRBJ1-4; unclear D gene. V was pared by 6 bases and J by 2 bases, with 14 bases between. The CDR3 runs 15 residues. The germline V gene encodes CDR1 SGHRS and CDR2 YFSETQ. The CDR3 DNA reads TGCGCCAGCAAAAGGTTGTCGGCGACTAATGAAAAACTGTTTTTT. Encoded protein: CASKRLSATNEKLFF.

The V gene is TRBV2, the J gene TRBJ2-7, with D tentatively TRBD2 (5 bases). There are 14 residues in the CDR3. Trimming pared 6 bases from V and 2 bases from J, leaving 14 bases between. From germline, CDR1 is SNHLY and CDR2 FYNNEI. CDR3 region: CASSLEAETYEQYF. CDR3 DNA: TGTGCCAGCAGCTTGGAGGCCGAAACCTACGAGCAGTACTTC.

The CDR3 protein is CASSKWELANTGELFF. CDR3 bases: TGTGCCAGCAGCAAATGGGAACTAGCGAACACCGGGGAGCTGTTTTTT. The chain has TRBV11-2 and TRBJ2-2; tentative D call: TRBD2 (5 bases). V lost 5 bases, J lost 0 bases, and 13 bases lay in between. CDR1 is SGHAT, CDR2 FQNNGV, per germline. There are 16 residues in the CDR3.

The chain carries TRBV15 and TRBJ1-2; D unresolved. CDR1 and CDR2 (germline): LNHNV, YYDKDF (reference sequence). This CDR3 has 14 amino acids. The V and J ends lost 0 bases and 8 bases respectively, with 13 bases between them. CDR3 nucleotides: TGTGCCACCAGCAGAGATAAGGGTCCGGGCGGCTACACCTTC. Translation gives CATSRDKGPGGYTF.

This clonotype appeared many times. CDR3 sequence (DNA): TGTGCCACCAGTGAAGCAGGGGCCGGGGAGCTGTTTTTT. It specifies CATSEAGAGELFF. This chain links TRBV24-1 with TRBJ2-2, with D possibly TRBD1 on 6 matching bases. The ends were cut back, 4 bases at V and 6 bases at J, with 8 bases in the middle. In germline, CDR1 is KGHDR, CDR2 SFDVKD. This CDR3 region has 13 residues.

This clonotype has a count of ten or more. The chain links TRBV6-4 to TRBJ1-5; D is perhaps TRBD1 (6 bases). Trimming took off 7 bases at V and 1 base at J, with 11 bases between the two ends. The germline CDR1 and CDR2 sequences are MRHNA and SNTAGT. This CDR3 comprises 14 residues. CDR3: CASTLRGSNQPQHF. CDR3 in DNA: TGTGCCAGCACGTTAAGGGGGAGCAATCAGCCCCAGCATTTT.

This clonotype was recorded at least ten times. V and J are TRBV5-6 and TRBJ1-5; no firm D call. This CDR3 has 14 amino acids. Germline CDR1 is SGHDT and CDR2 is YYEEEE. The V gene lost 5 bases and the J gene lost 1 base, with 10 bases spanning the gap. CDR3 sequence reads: CASRLQGSNQPQHF. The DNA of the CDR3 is TGTGCCAGCAGGTTACAAGGAAGCAATCAGCCCCAGCATTTT. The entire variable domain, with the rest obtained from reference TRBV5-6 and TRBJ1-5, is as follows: DAGVTQSPTHLIKTRGQQVTLRCSPKSGHDTVSWYQQALGQGPQFIFQYYEEEERQRGNFPDRFSGHQFPNYSSELNVNALLLGDSALYLCASRLQGSNQPQHFGDGTRLSIL.

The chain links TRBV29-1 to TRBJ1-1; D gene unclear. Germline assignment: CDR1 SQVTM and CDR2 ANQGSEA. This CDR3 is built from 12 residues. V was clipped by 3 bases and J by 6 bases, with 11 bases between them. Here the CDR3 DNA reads TGCAGCGTTGACGTGGGGAGCGCTGAAGCTTTCTTT. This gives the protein CSVDVGSAEAFF.

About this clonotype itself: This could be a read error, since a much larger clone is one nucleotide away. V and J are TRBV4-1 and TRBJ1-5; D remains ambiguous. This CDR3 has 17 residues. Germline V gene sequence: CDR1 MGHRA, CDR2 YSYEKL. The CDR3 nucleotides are TGCGCCAGCAGCCAATTCTCAACTTTGAGTGGCAATCAGCCCCATCATTTT. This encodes CASSQFSTLSGNQPHHF.

For the CDR3, the DNA is TGTGCCATCAGTGATCGTAGGGTCTCAGATACGCAGTATTTT. Residues: CAISDRRVSDTQYF. The chain has TRBV10-3 and TRBJ2-3; D gene uncertain. Trimming removed 3 bases from V and 4 bases from J, with 11 bases in between. Germline CDR1 ENHRY, CDR2 SYGVKD. CDR3 length equals 14 residues.

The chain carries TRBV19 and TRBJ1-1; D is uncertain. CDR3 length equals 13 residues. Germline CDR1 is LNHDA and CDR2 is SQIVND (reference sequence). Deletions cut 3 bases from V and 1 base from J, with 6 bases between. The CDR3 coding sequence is TGTGCCAGTAGTATGGTGAGGAACACTGAAGCTTTCTTT. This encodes CASSMVRNTEAFF.

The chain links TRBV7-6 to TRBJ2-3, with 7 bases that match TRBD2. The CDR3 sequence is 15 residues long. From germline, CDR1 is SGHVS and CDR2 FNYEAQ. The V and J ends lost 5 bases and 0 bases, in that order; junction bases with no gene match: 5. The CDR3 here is CASSLSGHSTDTQYF. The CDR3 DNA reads TGTGCCAGCAGCCTTAGCGGGCACAGCACAGATACGCAGTATTTT. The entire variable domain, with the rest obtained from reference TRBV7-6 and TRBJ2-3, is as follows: GAGVSQSPRYKVTKRGQDVALRCDPISGHVSLYWYRQALGQGPEFLTYFNYEAQQDKSGLPNDRFSAERPEGSISTLTIQRTEQRDSAMYRCASSLSGHSTDTQYFGPGTRLTVL.

CDR3 bases: TGTGCCAGCAGCAAAATCGGCCGGGGACAGTTATATGGCTACACCTTC. Translated, it gives CASSKIGRGQLYGYTF. The rearrangement uses TRBV2 and TRBJ1-2; 7 nucleotides agree with TRBD1. Trimming at V came to 6 bases and at J to 5 bases, leaving 15 bases not matched to a gene. This CDR3 contains 16 residues. The V gene's germline CDR1 is SNHLY and CDR2 FYNNEI.

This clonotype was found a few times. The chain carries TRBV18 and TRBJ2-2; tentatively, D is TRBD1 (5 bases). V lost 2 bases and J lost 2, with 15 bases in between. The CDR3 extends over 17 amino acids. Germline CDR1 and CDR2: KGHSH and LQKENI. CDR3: CASSPIPRGHNTGELFF. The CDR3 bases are TGTGCCAGCTCACCAATCCCCCGAGGACACAACACCGGGGAGCTGTTTTTT.

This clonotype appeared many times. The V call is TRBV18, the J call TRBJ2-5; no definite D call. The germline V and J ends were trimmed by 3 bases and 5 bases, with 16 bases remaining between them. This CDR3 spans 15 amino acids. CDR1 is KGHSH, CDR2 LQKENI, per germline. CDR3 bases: TGTGCCAGCTCACCCCAATTTGCCGGTGCGGAGACCCAGTACTTC. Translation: CASSPQFAGAETQYF.